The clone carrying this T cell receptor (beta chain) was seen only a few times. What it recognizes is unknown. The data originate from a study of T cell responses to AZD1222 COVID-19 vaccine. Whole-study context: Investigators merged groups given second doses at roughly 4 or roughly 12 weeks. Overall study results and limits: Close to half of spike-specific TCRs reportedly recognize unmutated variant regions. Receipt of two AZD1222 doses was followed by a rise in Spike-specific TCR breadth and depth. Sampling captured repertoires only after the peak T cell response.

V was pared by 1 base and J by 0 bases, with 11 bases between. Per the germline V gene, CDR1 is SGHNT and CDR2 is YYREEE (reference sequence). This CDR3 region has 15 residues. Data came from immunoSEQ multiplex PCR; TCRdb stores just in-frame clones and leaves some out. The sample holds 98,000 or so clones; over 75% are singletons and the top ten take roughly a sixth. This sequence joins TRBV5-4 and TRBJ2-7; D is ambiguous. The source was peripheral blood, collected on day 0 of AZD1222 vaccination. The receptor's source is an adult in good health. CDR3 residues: CASSLFVGSSYEQYF. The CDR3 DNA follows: TGTGCCAGCAGCTTGTTCGTGGGTAGCTCCTACGAGCAGTACTTC.